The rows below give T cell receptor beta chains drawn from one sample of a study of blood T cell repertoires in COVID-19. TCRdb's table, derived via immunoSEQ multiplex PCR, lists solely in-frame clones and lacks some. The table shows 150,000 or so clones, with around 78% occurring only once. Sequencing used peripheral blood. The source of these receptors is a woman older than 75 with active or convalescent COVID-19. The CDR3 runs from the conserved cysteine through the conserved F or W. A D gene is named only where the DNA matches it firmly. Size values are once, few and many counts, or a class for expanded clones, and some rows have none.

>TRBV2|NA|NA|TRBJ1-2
CASRVAGSNYGYTF
TGTGCCAGCAGAGTGGCGGGATCTAACTATGGCTACACCTTC
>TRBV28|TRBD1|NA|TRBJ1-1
CASSSGGLNTEAFF
TGTGCCAGCAGCTCAGGGGGCCTGAACACTGAAGCTTTCTTT
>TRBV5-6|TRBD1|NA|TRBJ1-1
CASSFFTGRQGTEAFF
TGTGCCAGCAGCTTTTTCACAGGGCGACAGGGCACTGAAGCTTTCTTT
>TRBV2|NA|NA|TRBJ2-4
CASSPLPIQYF
TGTGCCAGCAGCCCCCTCCCCATTCAGTACTTC
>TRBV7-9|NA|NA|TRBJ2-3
CASSLTGADTQYF
TGTGCCAGCAGCTTGACGGGGGCAGATACGCAGTATTTT
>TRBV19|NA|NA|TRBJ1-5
CASSISDGQPQHF
TGTGCCAGTAGTATAAGTGACGGGCAGCCCCAGCATTTT
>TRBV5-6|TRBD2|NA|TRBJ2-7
CASRALADPYEQYF
TGTGCCAGCAGGGCCCTAGCGGACCCCTACGAGCAGTACTTC
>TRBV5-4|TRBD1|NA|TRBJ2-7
CASSLGDRVYEQYF
TGTGCCAGCAGCTTGGGAGACAGGGTCTACGAGCAGTACTTC
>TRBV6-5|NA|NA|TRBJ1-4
CASSPTGRVNEKLFF
TGTGCCAGCAGTCCCACCGGCAGGGTTAATGAAAAACTGTTTTTT
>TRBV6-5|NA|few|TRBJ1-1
CASSYSTGTGGAFF
TGTGCCAGCAGTTACTCAACAGGGACGGGGGGAGCTTTCTTT
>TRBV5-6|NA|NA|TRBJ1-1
CASSSRVGTEAFF
TGTGCCAGCAGCTCCAGGGTGGGCACTGAAGCTTTCTTT
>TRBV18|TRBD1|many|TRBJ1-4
CASSVDRATNEKLFF
TGTGCCAGCTCAGTCGACAGGGCAACTAATGAAAAACTGTTTTTT
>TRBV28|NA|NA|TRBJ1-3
CASSFARTGNTIYF
TGTGCCAGCAGTTTTGCCAGAACTGGAAACACCATATATTTT
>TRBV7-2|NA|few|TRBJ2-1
CASSFLERISSNEQFF
TGTGCCAGCAGCTTCCTAGAAAGGATATCGAGCAATGAGCAGTTCTTC
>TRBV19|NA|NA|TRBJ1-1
CASTQVMNTEAFF
TGTGCCAGTACTCAGGTCATGAACACTGAAGCTTTCTTT
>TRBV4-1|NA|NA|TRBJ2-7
CASSQVHGVNYEQYF
TGCGCCAGCAGCCAAGTTCACGGTGTGAACTACGAGCAGTACTTC
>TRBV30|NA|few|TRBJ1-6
CAWSSGDNSPLHF
TGTGCCTGGAGTTCGGGGGATAATTCACCCCTCCACTTT
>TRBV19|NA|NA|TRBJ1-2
CASSILADGGGYTF
TGTGCCAGTAGTATTTTGGCGGACGGCGGGGGCTACACCTTC
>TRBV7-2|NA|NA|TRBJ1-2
CASRLTENYGYTF
TGTGCCAGCAGGTTGACAGAAAACTATGGCTACACCTTC
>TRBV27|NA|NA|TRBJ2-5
CASSYREGETQYF
TGTGCCAGCAGTTACAGGGAAGGCGAGACCCAGTACTTC
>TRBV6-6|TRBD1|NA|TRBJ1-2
CASSTGTGGRGSYTF
TGTGCCAGCAGTACCGGGACAGGGGGCAGGGGGAGCTACACCTTC
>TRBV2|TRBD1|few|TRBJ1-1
CASTSRQGKNTEAFF
TGTGCCAGCACCTCCCGACAGGGAAAGAACACTGAAGCTTTCTTT
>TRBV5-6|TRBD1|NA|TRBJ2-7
CASSLGGTGPYEQYF
TGTGCCAGCAGCTTAGGTGGGACAGGACCCTACGAGCAGTACTTC
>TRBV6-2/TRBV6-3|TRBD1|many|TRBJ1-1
CASSYLGQGFAEAFF
TGTGCCAGCAGTTACTTGGGACAGGGCTTCGCTGAAGCTTTCTTT
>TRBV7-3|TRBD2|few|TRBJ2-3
CASSSGTSGRLSTDTQYF
TGTGCCAGCAGCTCCGGGACTAGCGGACGACTAAGCACAGATACGCAGTATTTT
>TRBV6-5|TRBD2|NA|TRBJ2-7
CASSPGTSGGGEQYF
TGTGCCAGCAGTCCCGGGACTAGCGGGGGGGGAGAGCAGTACTTC
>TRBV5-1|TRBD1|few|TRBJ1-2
CASSLTNRGGYTF
TGCGCCAGCAGCCTAACCAACAGGGGTGGCTACACCTTC
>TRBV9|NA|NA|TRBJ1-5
CASSVVGGRGNQPQHF
TGTGCCAGCAGCGTCGTCGGGGGGAGAGGCAATCAGCCCCAGCATTTT
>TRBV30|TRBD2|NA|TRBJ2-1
CAWAGLAGYYNEQFF
TGTGCCTGGGCGGGACTAGCGGGTTACTACAATGAGCAGTTCTTC
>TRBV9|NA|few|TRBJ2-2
CASSAFGDSGVGTGELFF
TGTGCCAGCAGCGCCTTCGGTGATTCGGGGGTCGGCACCGGGGAGCTGTTTTTT
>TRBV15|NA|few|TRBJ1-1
CATSRERGWESEAFF
TGTGCCACCAGCAGAGAGAGGGGGTGGGAGTCTGAAGCTTTCTTT
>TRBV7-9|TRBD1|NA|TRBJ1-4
CASSMGQANEKLFF
TGTGCCAGCAGCATGGGACAGGCTAATGAAAAACTGTTTTTT
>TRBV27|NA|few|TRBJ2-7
CASSSGGGGSYEQYF
TGTGCCAGCAGTTCGGGGGGCGGGGGAAGTTACGAGCAGTACTTC
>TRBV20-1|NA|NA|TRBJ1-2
CSVPQGGYTF
TGCAGTGTCCCTCAGGGGGGCTACACCTTC
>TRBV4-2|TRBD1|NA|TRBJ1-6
CASSTGSGTGSSNSPLHF
TGTGCCAGCAGCACAGGCTCCGGGACAGGGTCTTCGAATTCACCCCTCCACTTT
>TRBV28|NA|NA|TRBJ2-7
CASSLLGVARDEQYF
TGTGCCAGCAGTTTGTTAGGGGTCGCCCGGGACGAGCAGTACTTC
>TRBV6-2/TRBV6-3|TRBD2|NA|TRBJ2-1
CASSYSPSGGANEQFF
TGTGCCAGCAGTTACAGTCCTAGCGGGGGGGCTAATGAGCAGTTCTTC
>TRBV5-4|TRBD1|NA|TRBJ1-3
CASSSGTANTIYF
TGTGCCAGCAGCTCGGGGACAGCGAACACCATATATTTT
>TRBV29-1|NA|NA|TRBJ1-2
CSVGDNPNMYGYTF
TGCAGCGTCGGGGACAACCCGAATATGTATGGCTACACCTTC
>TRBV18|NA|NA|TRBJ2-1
CASSPHHNSYNEQFF
TGTGCCAGCTCACCACACCACAACTCCTACAATGAGCAGTTCTTC
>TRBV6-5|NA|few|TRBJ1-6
CASGRENSPLHF
TGTGCCAGCGGGAGGGAGAATTCACCCCTCCACTTT
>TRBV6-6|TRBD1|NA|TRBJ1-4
CASRYSGQDEKLFF
TGTGCCAGCCGTTACAGTGGACAGGATGAAAAACTGTTTTTT
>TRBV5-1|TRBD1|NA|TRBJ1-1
CASSLPRDSHTEAFF
TGCGCCAGCAGCTTGCCCCGGGACAGTCACACTGAAGCTTTCTTT
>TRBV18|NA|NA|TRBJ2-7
CASSPADNTYEQYF
TGTGCCAGCTCACCGGCGGACAATACCTACGAGCAGTACTTC
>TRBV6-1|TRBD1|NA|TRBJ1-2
CASTEDRAGGNYGYTF
TGTGCCAGCACTGAGGACAGGGCCGGGGGTAACTATGGCTACACCTTC
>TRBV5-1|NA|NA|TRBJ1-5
CASSPRGPYSNQPQHF
TGCGCCAGCAGCCCGCGGGGACCATATAGCAATCAGCCCCAGCATTTT
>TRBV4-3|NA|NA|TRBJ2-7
CASSQGVSFTYEQYF
TGCGCCAGCAGCCAAGGCGTAAGTTTCACCTACGAGCAGTACTTC
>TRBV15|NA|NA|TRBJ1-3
CATSRDQLGSSGNTIYF
TGTGCCACCAGCAGAGATCAGTTGGGGAGCTCTGGAAACACCATATATTTT
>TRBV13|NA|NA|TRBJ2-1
CASSPVRGNEQFF
TGTGCCAGCAGCCCAGTACGTGGCAATGAGCAGTTCTTC
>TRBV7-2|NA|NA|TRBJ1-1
CASSLVSVNTEAFF
TGTGCCAGCAGCTTAGTGTCCGTGAACACTGAAGCTTTCTTT
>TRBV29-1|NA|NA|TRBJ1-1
CSVRSGNAEAFF
TGCAGCGTTCGATCCGGGAACGCTGAAGCTTTCTTT
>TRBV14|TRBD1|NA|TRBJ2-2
CASSQDVGQGASEELFF
TGTGCCAGCAGCCAAGATGTAGGACAGGGGGCGTCCGAGGAGCTGTTTTTT
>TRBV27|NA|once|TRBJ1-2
CASSFDPQGFYGYTF
TGTGCCAGCAGTTTTGACCCTCAGGGTTTTTATGGCTACACCTTC
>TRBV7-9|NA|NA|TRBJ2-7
CASSFLAQSYEQYF
TGTGCCAGCAGCTTTCTAGCTCAGTCCTACGAGCAGTACTTC